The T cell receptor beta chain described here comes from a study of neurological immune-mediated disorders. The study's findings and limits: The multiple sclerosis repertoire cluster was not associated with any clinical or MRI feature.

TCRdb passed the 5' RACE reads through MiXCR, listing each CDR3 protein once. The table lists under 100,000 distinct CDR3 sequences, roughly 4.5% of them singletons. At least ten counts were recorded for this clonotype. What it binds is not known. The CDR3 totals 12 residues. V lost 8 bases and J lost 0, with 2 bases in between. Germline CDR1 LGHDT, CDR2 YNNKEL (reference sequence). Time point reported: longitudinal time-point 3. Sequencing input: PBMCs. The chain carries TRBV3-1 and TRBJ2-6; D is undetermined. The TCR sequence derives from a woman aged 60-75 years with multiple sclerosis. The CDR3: CASSSGANVLTF. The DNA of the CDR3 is TGTGCCAGCTCCTCTGGGGCCAACGTCCTGACTTTC. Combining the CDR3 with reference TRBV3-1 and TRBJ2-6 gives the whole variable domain DTAVSQTPKYLVTQMGNDKSIKCEQNLGHDTMYWYKQDSKKFLKIMFSYNNKELIINETVPNRFSPKSPDKAHLNLHINSLELGDSAVYFCASSSGANVLTFGAGSRLTVL.